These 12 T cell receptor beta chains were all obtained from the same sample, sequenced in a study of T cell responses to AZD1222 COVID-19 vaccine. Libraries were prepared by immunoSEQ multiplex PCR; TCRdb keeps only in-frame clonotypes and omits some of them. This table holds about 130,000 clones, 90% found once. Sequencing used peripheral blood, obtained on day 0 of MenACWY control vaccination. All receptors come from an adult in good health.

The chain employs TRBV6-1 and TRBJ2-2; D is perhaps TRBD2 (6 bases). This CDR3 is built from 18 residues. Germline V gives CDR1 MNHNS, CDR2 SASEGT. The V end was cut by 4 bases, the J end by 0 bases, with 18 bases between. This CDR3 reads CASSGASDPLTNTGELFF. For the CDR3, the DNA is TGTGCCAGCAGTGGGGCTAGCGACCCTCTAACGAACACCGGGGAGCTGTTTTTT.

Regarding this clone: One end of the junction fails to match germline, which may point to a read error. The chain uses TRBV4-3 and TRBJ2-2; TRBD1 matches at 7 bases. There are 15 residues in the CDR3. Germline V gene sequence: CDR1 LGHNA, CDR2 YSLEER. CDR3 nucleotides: TGCGCCAGCAGCAAAGATGACAGGGCTTTCGGGGAGCTGTTTTTT. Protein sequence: CASSKDDRAFGELFF.

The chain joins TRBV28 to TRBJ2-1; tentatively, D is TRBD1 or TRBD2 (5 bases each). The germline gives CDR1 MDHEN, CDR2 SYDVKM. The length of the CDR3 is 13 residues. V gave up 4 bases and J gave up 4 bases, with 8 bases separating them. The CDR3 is CASSWGNYNEQFF. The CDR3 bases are TGTGCCAGCAGTTGGGGGAATTACAATGAGCAGTTCTTC.

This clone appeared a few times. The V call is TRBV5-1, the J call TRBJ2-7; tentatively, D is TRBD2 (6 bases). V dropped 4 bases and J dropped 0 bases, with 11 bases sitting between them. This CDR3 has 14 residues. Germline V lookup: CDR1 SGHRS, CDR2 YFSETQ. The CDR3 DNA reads TGCGCCAGCAGCAGTCCGGGACTCTCCTACGAGCAGTACTTC. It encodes CASSSPGLSYEQYF.

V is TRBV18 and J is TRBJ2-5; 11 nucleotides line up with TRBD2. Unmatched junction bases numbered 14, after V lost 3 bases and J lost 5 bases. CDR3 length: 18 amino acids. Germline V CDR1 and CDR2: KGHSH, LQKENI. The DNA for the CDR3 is TGTGCCAGCTCACCCAACGCACGTACTAGCGGGAGAAAGGAGACCCAGTACTTC. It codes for CASSPNARTSGRKETQYF. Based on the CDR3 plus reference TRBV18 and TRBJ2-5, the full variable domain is NAGVMQNPRHLVRRRGQEARLRCSPMKGHSHVYWYRQLPEEGLKFMVYLQKENIIDESGMPKERFSAEFPKEGPSILRIQQVVRGDSAAYFCASSPNARTSGRKETQYFGPGTRLLVL.

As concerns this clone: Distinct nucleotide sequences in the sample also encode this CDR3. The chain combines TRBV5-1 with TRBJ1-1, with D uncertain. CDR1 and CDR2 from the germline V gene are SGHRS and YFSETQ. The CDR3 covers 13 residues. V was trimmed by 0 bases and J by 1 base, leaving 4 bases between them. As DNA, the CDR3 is TGCGCCAGCAGCTTGGGGGGGAACACTGAAGCTTTCTTT. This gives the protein CASSLGGNTEAFF.

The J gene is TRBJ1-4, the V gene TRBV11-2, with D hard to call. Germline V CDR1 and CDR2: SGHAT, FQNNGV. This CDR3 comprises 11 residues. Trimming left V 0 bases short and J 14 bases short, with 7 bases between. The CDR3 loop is CASSLDSDLFF. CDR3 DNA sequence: TGTGCCAGCAGCTTAGATAGCGACCTGTTTTTT. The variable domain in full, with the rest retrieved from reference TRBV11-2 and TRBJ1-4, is EAGVAQSPRYKIIEKRQSVAFWCNPISGHATLYWYQQILGQGPKLLIQFQNNGVVDDSQLPKDRFSAERLKGVDSTLKIQPAKLEDSAVYLCASSLDSDLFFGSGTQLSVL.

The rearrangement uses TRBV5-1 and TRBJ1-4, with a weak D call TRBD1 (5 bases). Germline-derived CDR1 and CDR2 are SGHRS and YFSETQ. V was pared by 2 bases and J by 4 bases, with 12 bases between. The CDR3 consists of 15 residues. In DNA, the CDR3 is TGCGCCAGCAGCTTTAAGGGACCGAATAATGAAAAACTGTTTTTT. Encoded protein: CASSFKGPNNEKLFF.

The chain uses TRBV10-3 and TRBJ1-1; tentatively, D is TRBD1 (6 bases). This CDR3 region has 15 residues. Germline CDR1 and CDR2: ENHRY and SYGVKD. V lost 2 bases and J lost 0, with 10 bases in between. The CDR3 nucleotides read TGTGCCATCAGTGAGCGAGGGGGGGTGAACACTGAAGCTTTCTTT. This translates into CAISERGGVNTEAFF.

The CDR3 loop is CASSLPGSGANVLTF. The CDR3 nucleotides read TGTGCCAGCAGCTTGCCAGGCTCTGGGGCCAACGTCCTGACTTTC. The gene calls are TRBV5-6 and TRBJ2-6; D not certain. Germline assignment: CDR1 SGHDT and CDR2 YYEEEE. The V end lost 1 base, the J end lost 0 bases, and 5 bases lay between the germline ends. This CDR3 comprises 15 residues.

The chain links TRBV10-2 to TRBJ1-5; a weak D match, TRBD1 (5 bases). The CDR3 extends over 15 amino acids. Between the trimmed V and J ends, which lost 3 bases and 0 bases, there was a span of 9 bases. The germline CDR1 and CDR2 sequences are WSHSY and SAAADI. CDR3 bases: TGCGCCAGCAGTGAACCGACAGATAGCAATCAGCCCCAGCATTTT. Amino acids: CASSEPTDSNQPQHF.

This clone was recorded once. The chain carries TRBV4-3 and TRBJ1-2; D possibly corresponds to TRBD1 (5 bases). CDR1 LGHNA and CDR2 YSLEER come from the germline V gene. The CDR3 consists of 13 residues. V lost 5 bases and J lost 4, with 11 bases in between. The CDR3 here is CASSGEGVYGYTF. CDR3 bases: TGCGCCAGCAGCGGCGAAGGGGTCTATGGCTACACCTTC.